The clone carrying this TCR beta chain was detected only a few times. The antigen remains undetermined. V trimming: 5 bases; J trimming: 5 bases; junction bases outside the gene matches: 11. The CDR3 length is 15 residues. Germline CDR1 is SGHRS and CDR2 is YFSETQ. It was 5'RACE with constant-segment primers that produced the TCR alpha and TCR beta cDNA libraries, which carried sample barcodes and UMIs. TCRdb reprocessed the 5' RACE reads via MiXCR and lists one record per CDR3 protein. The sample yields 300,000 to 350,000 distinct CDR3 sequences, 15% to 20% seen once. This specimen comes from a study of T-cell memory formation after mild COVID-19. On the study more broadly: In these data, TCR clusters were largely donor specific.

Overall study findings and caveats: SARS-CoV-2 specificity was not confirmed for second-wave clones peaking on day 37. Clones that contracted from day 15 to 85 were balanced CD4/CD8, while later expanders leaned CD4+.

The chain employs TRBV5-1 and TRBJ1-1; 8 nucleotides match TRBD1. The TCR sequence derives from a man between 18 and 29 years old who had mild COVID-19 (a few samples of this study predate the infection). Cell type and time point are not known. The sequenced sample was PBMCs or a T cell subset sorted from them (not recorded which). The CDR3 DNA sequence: TGCGCCAGCAGAAGGTTCAGGGGGCCTAATACTGAAGCTTTCTTT. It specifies CASRRFRGPNTEAFF.